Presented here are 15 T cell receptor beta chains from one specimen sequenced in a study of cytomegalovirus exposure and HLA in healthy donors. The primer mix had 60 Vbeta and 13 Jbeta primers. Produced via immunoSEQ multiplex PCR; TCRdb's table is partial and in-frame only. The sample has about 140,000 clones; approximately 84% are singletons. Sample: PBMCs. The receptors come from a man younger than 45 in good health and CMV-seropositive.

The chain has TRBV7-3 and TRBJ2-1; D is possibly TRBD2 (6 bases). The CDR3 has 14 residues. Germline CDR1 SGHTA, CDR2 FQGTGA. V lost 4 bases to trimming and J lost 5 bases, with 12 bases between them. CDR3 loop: CASSSTSSDNEQFF. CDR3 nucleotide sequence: TGTGCCAGCAGCTCCACTAGCAGTGACAATGAGCAGTTCTTC.

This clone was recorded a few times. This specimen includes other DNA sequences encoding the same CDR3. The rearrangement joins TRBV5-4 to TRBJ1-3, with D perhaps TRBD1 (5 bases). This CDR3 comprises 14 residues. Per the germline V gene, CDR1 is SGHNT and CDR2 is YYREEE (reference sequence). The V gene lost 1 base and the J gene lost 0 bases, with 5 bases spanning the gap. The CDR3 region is CASSLRGSGNTIYF. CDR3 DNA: TGTGCCAGCAGCTTGAGGGGCTCTGGAAACACCATATATTTT. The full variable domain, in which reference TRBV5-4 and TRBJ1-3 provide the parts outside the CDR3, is ETGVTQSPTHLIKTRGQQVTLRCSSQSGHNTVSWYQQALGQGPQFIFQYYREEENGRGNFPPRFSGLQFPNYSSELNVNALELDDSALYLCASSLRGSGNTIYFGEGSWLTVV.

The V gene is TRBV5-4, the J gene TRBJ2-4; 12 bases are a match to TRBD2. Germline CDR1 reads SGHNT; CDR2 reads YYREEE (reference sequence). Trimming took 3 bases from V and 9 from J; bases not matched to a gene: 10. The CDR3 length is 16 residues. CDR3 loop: CASSSRGGLAGSIQYF. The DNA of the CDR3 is TGTGCCAGCAGCTCACGTGGCGGACTAGCGGGGAGCATTCAGTACTTC.

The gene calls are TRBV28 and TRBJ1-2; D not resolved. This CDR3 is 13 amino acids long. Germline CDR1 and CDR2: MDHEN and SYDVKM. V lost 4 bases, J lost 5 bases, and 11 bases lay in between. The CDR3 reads CASSSRTGYGYTF. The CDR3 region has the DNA TGTGCCAGCAGTTCGAGGACTGGATATGGCTACACCTTC.

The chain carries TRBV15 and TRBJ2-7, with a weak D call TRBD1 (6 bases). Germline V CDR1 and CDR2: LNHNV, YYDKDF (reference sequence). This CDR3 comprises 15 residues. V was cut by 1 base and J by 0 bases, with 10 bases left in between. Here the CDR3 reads CATSRGTASSYEQYF. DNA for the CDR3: TGTGCCACCAGCAGAGGGACAGCGAGCTCCTACGAGCAGTACTTC.

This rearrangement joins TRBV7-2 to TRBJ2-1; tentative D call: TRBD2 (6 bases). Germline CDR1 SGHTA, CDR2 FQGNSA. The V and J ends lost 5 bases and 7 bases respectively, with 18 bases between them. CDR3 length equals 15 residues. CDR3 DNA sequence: TGTGCCAGCAGCCCGAGTGGAACTAGCACTAATGAGCAGTTCTTC. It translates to CASSPSGTSTNEQFF.

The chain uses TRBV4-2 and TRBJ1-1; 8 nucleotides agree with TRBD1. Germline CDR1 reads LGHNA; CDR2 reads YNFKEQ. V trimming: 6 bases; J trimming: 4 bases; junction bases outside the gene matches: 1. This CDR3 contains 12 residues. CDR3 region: CASSQGATEAFF. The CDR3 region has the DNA TGTGCCAGCAGTCAGGGGGCCACTGAAGCTTTCTTT.

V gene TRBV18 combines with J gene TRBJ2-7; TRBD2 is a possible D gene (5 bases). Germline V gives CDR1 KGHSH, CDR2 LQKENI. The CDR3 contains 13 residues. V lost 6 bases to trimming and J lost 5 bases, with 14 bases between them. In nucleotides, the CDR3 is TGTGCCAGCTCTGTTACTAGTGCGCACGAGCAGTACTTC. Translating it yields CASSVTSAHEQYF.

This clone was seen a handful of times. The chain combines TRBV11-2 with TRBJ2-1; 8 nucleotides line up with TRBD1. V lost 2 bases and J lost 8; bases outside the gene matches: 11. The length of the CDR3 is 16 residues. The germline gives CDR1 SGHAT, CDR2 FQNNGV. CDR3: CASSLTPGQGGDEQFF. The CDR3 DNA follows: TGTGCCAGCAGCTTAACCCCCGGACAGGGTGGCGATGAGCAGTTCTTC.

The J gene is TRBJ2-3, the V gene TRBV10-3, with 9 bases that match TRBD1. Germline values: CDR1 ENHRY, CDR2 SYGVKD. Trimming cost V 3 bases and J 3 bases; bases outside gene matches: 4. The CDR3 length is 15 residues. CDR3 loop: CAISDTGGRTDTQYF. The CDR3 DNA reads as TGTGCCATCAGTGACACAGGGGGCAGGACAGATACGCAGTATTTT.

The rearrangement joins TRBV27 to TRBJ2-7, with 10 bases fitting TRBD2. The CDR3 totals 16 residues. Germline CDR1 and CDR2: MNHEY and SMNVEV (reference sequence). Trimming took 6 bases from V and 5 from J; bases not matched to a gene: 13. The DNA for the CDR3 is TGTGCCAGCAGCCCCCTTAGCGGGAGGTCCCCCCACGAGCAGTACTTC. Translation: CASSPLSGRSPHEQYF.

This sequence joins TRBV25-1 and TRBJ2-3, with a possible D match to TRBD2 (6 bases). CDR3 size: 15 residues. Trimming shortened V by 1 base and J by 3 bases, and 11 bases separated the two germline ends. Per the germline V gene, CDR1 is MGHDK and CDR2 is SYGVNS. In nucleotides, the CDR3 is TGTGCCAGCAGTGAATTGGAGGGCCTTACAGATACGCAGTATTTT. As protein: CASSELEGLTDTQYF.

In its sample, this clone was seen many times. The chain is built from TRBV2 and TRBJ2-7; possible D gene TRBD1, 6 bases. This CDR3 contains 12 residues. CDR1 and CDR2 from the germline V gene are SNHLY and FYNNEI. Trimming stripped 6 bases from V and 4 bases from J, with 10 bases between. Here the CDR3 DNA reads TGTGCCAGCAGAGATCAGGGGTACGAGCAGTACTTC. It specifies CASRDQGYEQYF. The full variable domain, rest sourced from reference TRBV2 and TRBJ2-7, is EPEVTQTPSHQVTQMGQEVILRCVPISNHLYFYWYRQILGQKVEFLVSFYNNEISEKSEIFDDQFSVERPDGSNFTLKIRSTKLEDSAMYFCASRDQGYEQYFGPGTRLTVT.

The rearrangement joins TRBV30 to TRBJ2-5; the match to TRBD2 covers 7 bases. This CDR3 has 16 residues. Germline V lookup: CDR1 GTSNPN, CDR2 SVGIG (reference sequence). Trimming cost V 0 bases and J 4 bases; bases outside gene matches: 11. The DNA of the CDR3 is TGTGCCTGGAGTGTACCGCGGGCGGGGAGGGCAGAGACCCAGTACTTC. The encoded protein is CAWSVPRAGRAETQYF.

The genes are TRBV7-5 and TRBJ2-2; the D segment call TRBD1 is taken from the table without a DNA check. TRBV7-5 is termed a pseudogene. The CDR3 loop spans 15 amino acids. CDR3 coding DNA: TGTGCCGCCCCCGGACACCACCTTATCACCGGGGAGCTGTTTTTT. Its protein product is CAAPGHHLITGELFF.